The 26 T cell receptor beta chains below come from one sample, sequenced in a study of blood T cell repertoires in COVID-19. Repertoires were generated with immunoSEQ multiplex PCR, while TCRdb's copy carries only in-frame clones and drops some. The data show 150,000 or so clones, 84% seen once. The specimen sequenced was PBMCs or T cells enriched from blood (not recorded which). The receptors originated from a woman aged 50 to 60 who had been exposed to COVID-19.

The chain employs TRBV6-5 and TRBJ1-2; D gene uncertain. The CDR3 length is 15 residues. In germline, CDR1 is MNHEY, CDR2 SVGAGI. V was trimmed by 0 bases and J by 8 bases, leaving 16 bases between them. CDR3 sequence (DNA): TGTGCCAGCAGTTACTCGAATCGGGTTTATGGAGGCTACACCTTC. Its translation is CASSYSNRVYGGYTF.

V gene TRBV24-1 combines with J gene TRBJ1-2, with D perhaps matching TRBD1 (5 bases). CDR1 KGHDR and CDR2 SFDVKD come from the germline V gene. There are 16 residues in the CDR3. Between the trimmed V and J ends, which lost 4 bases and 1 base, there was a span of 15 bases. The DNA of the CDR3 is TGTGCCACCAGTGAGCCGACAGAGACTCTTAACTATGGCTACACCTTC. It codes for CATSEPTETLNYGYTF.

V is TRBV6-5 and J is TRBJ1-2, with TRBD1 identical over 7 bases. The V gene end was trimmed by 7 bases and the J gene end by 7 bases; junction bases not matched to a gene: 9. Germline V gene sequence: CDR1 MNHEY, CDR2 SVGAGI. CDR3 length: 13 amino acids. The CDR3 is CASTEGAPRGYTF. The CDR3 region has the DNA TGTGCCAGCACGGAGGGGGCCCCCCGTGGCTACACCTTC.

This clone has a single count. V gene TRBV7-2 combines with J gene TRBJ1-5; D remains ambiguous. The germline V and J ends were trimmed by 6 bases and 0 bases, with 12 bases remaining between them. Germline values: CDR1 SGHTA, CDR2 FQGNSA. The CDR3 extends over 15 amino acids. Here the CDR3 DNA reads TGTGCCAGCAGTCCGGAGACCTATAGCAATCAGCCCCAGCATTTT. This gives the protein CASSPETYSNQPQHF.

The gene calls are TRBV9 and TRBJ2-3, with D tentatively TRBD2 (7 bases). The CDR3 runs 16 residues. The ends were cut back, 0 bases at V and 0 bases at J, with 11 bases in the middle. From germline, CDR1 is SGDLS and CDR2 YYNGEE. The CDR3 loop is CASSVEAGASTDTQYF. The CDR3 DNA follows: TGTGCCAGCAGCGTAGAGGCGGGGGCTAGCACAGATACGCAGTATTTT.

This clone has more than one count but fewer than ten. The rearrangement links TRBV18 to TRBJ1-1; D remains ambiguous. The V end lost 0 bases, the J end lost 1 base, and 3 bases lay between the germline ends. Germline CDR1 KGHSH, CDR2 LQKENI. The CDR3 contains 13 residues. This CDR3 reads CASSPPRNTEAFF. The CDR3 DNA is TGTGCCAGCTCACCACCTCGGAACACTGAAGCTTTCTTT.

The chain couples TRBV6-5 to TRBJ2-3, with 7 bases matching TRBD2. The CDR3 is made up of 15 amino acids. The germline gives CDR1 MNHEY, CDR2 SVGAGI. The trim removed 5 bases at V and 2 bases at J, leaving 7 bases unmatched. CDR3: CASSLSGAITDTQYF. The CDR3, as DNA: TGTGCCAGCAGTCTCAGCGGGGCCATCACAGATACGCAGTATTTT.

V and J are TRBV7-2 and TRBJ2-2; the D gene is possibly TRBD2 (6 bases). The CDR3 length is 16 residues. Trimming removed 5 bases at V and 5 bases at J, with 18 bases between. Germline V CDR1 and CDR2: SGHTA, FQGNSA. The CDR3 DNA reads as TGTGCCAGCAGCCAACTCGCGGGACGGGGTACCGGGGAGCTGTTTTTT. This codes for CASSQLAGRGTGELFF.

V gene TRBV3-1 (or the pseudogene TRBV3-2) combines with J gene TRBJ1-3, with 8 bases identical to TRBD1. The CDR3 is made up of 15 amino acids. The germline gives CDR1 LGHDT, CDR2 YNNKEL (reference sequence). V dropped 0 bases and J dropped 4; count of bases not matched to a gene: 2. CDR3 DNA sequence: TGTGCCAGCAGCCAAGATCGGACAGGGGGAAACACCATATATTTT. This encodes CASSQDRTGGNTIYF.

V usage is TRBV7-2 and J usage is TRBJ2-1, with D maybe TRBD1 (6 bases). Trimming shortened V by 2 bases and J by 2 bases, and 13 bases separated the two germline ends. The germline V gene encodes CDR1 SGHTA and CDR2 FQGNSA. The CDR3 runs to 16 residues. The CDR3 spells CASSLPGGPAYNEQFF. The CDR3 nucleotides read TGTGCCAGCAGCTTACCTGGGGGCCCAGCCTACAATGAGCAGTTCTTC.

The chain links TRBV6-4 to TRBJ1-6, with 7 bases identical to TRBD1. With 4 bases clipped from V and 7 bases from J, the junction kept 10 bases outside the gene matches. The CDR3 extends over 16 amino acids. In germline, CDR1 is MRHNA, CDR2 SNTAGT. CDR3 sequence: CASSVEGALTNSPLHF. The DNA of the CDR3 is TGTGCCAGCAGTGTTGAGGGGGCGCTGACAAATTCACCCCTCCACTTT.

As DNA, the CDR3 is TGTGCCAGTAGCCGGACTAGCGGGAGATTGTCCTACAATGAGCAGTTCTTC. It yields the protein CASSRTSGRLSYNEQFF. The genes are TRBV19 and TRBJ2-1, with TRBD2 matching over 13 bases. V trimming: 6 bases; J trimming: 1 base; junction bases outside the gene matches: 6. This CDR3 is 17 amino acids long. CDR1 and CDR2 from the germline V gene are LNHDA and SQIVND (reference sequence). Looking up the rest from reference TRBV19 and TRBJ2-1 gives the full variable domain: DGGITQSPKYLFRKEGQNVTLSCEQNLNHDAMYWYRQDPGQGLRLIYYSQIVNDFQKGDIAEGYSVSREKKESFPLTVTSAQKNPTAFYLCASSRTSGRLSYNEQFFGPGTRLTVL.

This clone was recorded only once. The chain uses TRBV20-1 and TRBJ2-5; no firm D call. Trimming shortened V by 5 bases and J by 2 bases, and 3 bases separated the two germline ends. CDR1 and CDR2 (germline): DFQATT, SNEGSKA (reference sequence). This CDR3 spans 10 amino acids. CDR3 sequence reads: CSAEQETQYF. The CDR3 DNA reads TGCAGTGCTGAGCAAGAGACCCAGTACTTC.

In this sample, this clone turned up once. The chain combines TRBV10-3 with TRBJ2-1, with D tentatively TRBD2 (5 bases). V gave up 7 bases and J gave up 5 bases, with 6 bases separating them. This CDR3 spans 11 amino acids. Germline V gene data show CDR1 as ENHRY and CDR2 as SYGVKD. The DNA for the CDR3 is TGTGCCATCACGAGGGACAATGAGCAGTTCTTC. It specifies CAITRDNEQFF.

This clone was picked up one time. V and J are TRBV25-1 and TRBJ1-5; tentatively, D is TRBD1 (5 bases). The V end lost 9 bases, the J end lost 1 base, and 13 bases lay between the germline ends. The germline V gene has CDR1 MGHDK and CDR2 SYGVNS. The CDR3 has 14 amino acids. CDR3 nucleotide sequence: TGTGCCAGTACGTGGGCAGGGAGCAATCAGCCCCAGCATTTT. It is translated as CASTWAGSNQPQHF.

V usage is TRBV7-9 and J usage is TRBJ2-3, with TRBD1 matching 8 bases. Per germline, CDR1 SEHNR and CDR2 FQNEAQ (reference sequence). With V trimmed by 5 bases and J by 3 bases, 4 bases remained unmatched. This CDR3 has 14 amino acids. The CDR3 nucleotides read TGTGCCAGCAGCCGTGACAGGGGTACAGATACGCAGTATTTT. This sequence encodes CASSRDRGTDTQYF.

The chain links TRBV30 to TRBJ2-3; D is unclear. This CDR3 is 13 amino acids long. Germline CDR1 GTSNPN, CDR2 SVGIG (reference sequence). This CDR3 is CALVGLLTDTQYF. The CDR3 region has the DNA TGTGCTCTCGTTGGGCTCCTCACAGATACGCAGTATTTT.

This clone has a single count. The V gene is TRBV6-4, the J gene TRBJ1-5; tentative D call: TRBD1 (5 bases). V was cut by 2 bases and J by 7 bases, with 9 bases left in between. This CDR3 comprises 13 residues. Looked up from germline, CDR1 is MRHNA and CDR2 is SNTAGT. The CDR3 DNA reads TGTGCCAGCAGTGACGGGGGGAGCCAGCCCCAGCATTTT. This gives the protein CASSDGGSQPQHF.

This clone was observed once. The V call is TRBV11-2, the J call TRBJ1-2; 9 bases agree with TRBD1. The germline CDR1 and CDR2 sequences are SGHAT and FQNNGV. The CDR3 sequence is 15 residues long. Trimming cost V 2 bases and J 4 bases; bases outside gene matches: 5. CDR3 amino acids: CASSLLGQGIYGYTF. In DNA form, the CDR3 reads TGTGCCAGCAGCTTACTGGGACAGGGCATCTATGGCTACACCTTC.

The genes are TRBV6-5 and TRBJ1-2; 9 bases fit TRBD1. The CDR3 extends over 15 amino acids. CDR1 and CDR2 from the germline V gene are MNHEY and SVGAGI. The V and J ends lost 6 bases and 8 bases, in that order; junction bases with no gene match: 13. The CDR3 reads CASSQQGATWWGYTF. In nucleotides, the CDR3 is TGTGCCAGCAGCCAACAGGGGGCGACCTGGTGGGGCTACACCTTC.

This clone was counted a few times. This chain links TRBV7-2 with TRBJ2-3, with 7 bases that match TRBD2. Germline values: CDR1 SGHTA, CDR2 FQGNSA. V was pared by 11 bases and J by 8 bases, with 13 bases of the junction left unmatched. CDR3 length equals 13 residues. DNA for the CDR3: TGTGCCTTCAGTGGGGGGGTCTCGAGTACGCAGTATTTT. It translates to CAFSGGVSSTQYF.

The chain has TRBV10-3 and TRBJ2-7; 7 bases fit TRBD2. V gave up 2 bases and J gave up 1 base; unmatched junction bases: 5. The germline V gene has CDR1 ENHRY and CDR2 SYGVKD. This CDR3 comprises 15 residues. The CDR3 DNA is TGTGCCATCAGTGAGACAAAGGGAGGGTCCTACGAGCAGTACTTC. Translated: CAISETKGGSYEQYF.

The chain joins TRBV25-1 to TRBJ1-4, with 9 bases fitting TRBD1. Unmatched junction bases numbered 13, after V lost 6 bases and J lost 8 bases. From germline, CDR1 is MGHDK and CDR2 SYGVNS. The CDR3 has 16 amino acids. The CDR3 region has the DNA TGTGCCAGCAGCCTCGGGACAGGGCGAGGTAAAGAAAAACTGTTTTTT. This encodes CASSLGTGRGKEKLFF.

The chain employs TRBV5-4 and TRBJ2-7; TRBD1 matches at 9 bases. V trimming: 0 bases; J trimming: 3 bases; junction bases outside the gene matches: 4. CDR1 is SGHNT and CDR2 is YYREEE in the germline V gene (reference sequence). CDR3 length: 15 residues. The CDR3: CASSLEDRGFYEQYF. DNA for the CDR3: TGTGCCAGCAGCTTGGAGGACAGGGGATTCTACGAGCAGTACTTC.

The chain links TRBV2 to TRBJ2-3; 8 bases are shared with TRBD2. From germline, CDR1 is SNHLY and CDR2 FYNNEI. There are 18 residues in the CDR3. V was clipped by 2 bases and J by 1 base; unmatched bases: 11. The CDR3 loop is CASSEWAGGPQGTDTQYF. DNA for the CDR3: TGTGCCAGCAGTGAATGGGCGGGGGGACCCCAGGGCACAGATACGCAGTATTTT.

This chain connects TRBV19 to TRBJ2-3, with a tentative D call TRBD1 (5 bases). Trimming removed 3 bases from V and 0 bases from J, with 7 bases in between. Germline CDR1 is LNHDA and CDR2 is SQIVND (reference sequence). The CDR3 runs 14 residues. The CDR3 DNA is TGTGCCAGTAGTATCCCAGGGAGCACAGATACGCAGTATTTT. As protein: CASSIPGSTDTQYF.